This T cell receptor (beta chain) appears in the sequencing data of a study of blood T cell repertoires in COVID-19 (TCRdb year 2020). Context from the whole study: Samples covering the acute and convalescent phases of COVID-19 were provided by collaborators in the United States, Italy and Spain. Where HLA class I and class II types were available, the types were taken from metadata supplied by the sample provider, not from assay-based typing. The prospective study material was composed of cDNA or gDNA derived from T cells, B-cell-depleted T cells, or PBMCs. Samples were obtained from the ongoing ImmuneRACE study (first 160 participants) and from 1,254 subjects provided by 6 global collaborators. The repertoires were released in a freely available public database intended as a resource for research on the immune response to SARS-CoV-2. Sample metadata almost always included a de-identified subject ID, COVID-19 status, age in years and sex. Deeply sampled blood TCRbeta repertoires from subjects exposed to, actively infected with, or recovered from COVID-19 were included in the dataset.

What the study reported, not specific to this receptor: Clinical and demographic metadata were provided uncurated, with the amount varying by source and participant.

The collaborating institutions used their own protocols to collect whole blood in K2EDTA tubes. For TCRbeta analysis, collaborator samples were shipped as frozen whole blood, as isolated PBMCs, or as DNA extracted from either sample type. Counted from cysteine to phenylalanine, this CDR3 has 15 amino acids. The CDR3 DNA has 45 bases and is translated from base 1. CDR1 and CDR2 (LGHDT, YNNKEL) derive from the germline V gene (reference sequence). Trimming removed 0 bases from V and 4 bases from J, leaving 12 bases between the germline ends. This clone has a handful of counts. Its antigen is not yet known. No much larger clonotype is one base removed from it; base qualities were not supplied. TCRbeta CDR3 regions were amplified from genomic DNA using the immunoSEQ Assay, a bias-controlled multiplex PCR. In the authors' own workflow: Nucleated cell counts per sample were estimated from amplification of reference gene primers within the assay. To quantify the absolute abundance of each unique TCRbeta CDR3 rearrangement, sequence reads were collapsed and filtered. For each sample, productive Simpson clonality was calculated as the square root of Simpson's diversity index over productive rearrangements. Not all clones reach the TCRdb copy of this immuneACCESS table, which keeps in-frame sequences only. Checked studies attribute under half of the gap to unresolved V genes and leave the rest unexplained. The V and J calls and the clone size are those of that table, but D and trimming were determined from the DNA. This sample gives about 210,000 clones in total; about 83% of them show up just once. The top ten hold approximately 8% of the sample.

The receptor comes from a woman aged 45-65 years with active or convalescent COVID-19. The chain joins TRBV3-1 (or the pseudogene TRBV3-2) to TRBJ1-2; TRBD1 is possibly the D segment (5 matching bases). Sequenced sample: peripheral blood. The DNA is as follows: TGTGCCAGCAGCCAAGATGTGCAGGGTAGCTATGGCTACACCTTC. Its protein product is CASSQDVQGSYGYTF.